The clone carrying this T cell receptor beta chain has just a few counts. Authors' methods: Counts of nucleated cells, estimated from reference gene primer amplification, were obtained. The assay was immunoSEQ multiplex PCR, and TCRdb's table has in-frame clones only and misses some. V and J calls and clone size follow that table, whereas D and trimming were derived from the DNA. The sample includes under 250,000 clones, roughly 86% of them seen just once. This CDR3 spans 17 amino acids. Germline loops: CDR1 SGHTA, CDR2 FQGTGA. After removal of 3 bases from V and 1 base from J, the junction contained 5 bases not matched to a gene. These data originate in a study of blood T cell repertoires in COVID-19. Study background: Acute and convalescent COVID-19 samples came from the United States, Italy and Spain.

The rearrangement joins TRBV7-3 to TRBJ2-3; 12 positions match TRBD2. Sequenced sample: peripheral blood. This TCR came from a woman between 55 and 75 years old who had recovered from COVID-19. Here the CDR3 reads CASSFRLAGDGTDTQYF. The CDR3, as DNA: TGTGCCAGCAGCTTTCGACTAGCGGGGGATGGCACAGATACGCAGTATTTT.